This TCR beta chain comes out of a study of cytomegalovirus exposure and HLA in healthy donors. Study-level findings and limits: The classifier was said to identify cytomegalovirus status with high specificity and sensitivity.

Germline V gene sequence: CDR1 SGHTA, CDR2 FQGNSA. This CDR3 region has 17 residues. V shed 0 bases and J 5 bases; nucleotides not matched to a gene: 11. A word on this clone: Its antigen remains unknown.

The PCR used 60 Vbeta and 13 Jbeta primers. Sequencing used immunoSEQ multiplex PCR; TCRdb keeps in-frame clones, though not all of them. The repertoire consists of 85,000 to 100,000 clones, with 70% to 90% occurring once and the leading ten covering 2% to 2.5%. The TCR comes from a man aged 18 to 30 in good health and CMV-seronegative. Sequencing was done on a sample of PBMCs. The chain has TRBV7-2 and TRBJ2-5; 8 positions agree with TRBD2. CDR3 nucleotide sequence: TGTGCCAGCAGCTTAGCGCTCGTTAGCGGGGTCCGGGAGACCCAGTACTTC. Its protein is CASSLALVSGVRETQYF.